This T cell receptor beta chain was recorded in a study of beta chain features in type 1 diabetes. For the study at large: In age, gender and cell yields, patients were similar to healthy donors.

This clone has at least ten counts. The target antigen is unknown. One junction end does not reproduce the germline sequence, and a read error may be involved. Expressed TCRB transcripts were sequenced because the entire RNA isolate underwent reverse transcription. Using immunoSEQ multiplex PCR, the repertoire was profiled, and TCRdb retains in-frame clones only, with some absent. Here the sample spans roughly 140,000 clones, 6.9% being singletons. Over 95% purity was reached by all sorted populations. Whole-study results and caveats: A closer apparent resemblance between naive, central memory and Treg TCRB repertoires was seen in patients than in healthy donors. Lower insertion and higher deletion counts appeared at VDJ junctions in type 1 diabetes patients.

The germline V gene has CDR1 SGHNT and CDR2 YYREEE (reference sequence). The CDR3 sequence is 16 residues long. The chain is built from TRBV5-4 and TRBJ2-1; the match to TRBD2 covers 15 bases. The sequenced sample was central memory CD4+ T cells from blood. The sequence was collected from a woman aged 30 to 39 in good health. The CDR3 loop reads CASSLNQGLAGGPEVF. The CDR3 DNA is TGTGCCAGCAGCTTGAATCAAGGACTAGCGGGAGGGCCAGAGGTCTTC.